This T cell receptor beta chain was sequenced in a study of control samples from healthy donors and cancer patients. The CDR3 runs 14 residues. Germline loops: CDR1 SGHRS, CDR2 YFSETQ. The J segment lost 7 bases and the V segment lost 4 bases, leaving 9 bases of the junction unmatched. This clone was seen a handful of times. Using immunoSEQ multiplex PCR, the repertoire was profiled, and TCRdb retains in-frame clones only, with some absent. The sample shows some 100,000 clones, less than 90% of them seen only once. Sample: blood. This rearrangement joins TRBV5-1 to TRBJ1-1, with 8 bases aligning to TRBD1. The receptor was isolated from a woman aged 45-65 years in good health. CDR3: CASSAPTGVDEAFF. CDR3 nucleotide sequence: TGCGCCAGCAGCGCCCCGACAGGGGTTGATGAAGCTTTCTTT.